This is a list of T cell receptor beta chains from one sample in a study of human T cells and chemical hapten exposure. TCRdb recomputed calls from the RACE reads with MiXCR, one row per CDR3 protein. The table shows 95,000 to 150,000 distinct CDR3 sequences, with about 11% occurring only once. Here the sequenced sample was whole blood, taken in connection with sensitization to the hapten diphenylcyclopropenone (DPC). These receptors all stem from a woman in her forties or fifties with alopecia areata. Some clones in this sample may be carry-over from other donors' samples. CDR3s include the opening cysteine and the closing phenylalanine or tryptophan. A D gene is named only where the DNA matches it firmly. Only some rows state a clone size, as once, few, many or a class for expanded clones.

v_gene	j_gene	len	d_gene	abundance	CDR3aa	CDR3nt
TRBV5-6	TRBJ1-1	12	-	many	CASSLRQDEAFF	TGTGCCAGCAGCCTAAGACAGGATGAGGCTTTCTTT
TRBV3-1	TRBJ1-1	15	TRBD1	few	CASSPGTGRDTEAFF	TGTGCCAGCAGCCCGGGGACAGGGAGGGACACTGAAGCTTTCTTT
TRBV14	TRBJ1-2	14	TRBD1	-	CASRLTGTVYGYTF	TGTGCCAGCAGACTAACCGGGACAGTCTATGGCTACACCTTC
TRBV12-3/TRBV12-4	TRBJ2-1	15	TRBD2	-	CASSQGLAGYHEQFF	TGTGCCAGCAGTCAAGGACTAGCGGGTTACCATGAGCAGTTCTTC
TRBV6-2/TRBV6-3	TRBJ2-1	13	-	many	CASSPTRVNEQFF	TGTGCCAGCAGTCCGACTAGAGTCAATGAGCAGTTCTTC
TRBV18	TRBJ1-2	14	-	-	CASTSAQGGYGYTF	TGTGCCAGTACGTCTGCGCAGGGAGGATATGGCTACACCTTC
TRBV7-2	TRBJ1-2	13	TRBD1	-	CASSSGQNYGYTF	TGTGCCAGCAGCTCGGGACAGAACTATGGCTACACCTTC
TRBV5-1	TRBJ2-5	13	-	many	CASSLAPGETQYF	TGCGCCAGCAGCTTGGCCCCAGGAGAGACCCAGTACTTC
TRBV29-1	TRBJ1-1	14	-	-	CSVVLDSPNTEAFF	TGCAGCGTTGTCCTGGACAGCCCGAACACTGAAGCTTTCTTT
TRBV4-3	TRBJ1-2	15	-	few	CASSQEPRGTYGYTF	TGCGCCAGCAGCCAAGAACCGCGTGGCACCTATGGCTACACCTTC
TRBV7-8	TRBJ2-5	11	-	-	CASSPGGTQYF	TGTGCCAGCAGCCCCGGAGGGACCCAGTACTTC
TRBV28	TRBJ1-5	13	TRBD1	-	CASSATGPQPQHF	TGTGCCAGCAGTGCGACAGGGCCTCAGCCCCAGCATTTT
TRBV7-6	TRBJ2-7	13	-	-	CASSSRGGGEQYF	TGTGCCAGCAGCTCCCGAGGAGGGGGCGAGCAGTACTTC
TRBV27	TRBJ2-2	13	-	-	CASSLSVTGELFF	TGTGCCAGCAGTTTAAGCGTCACCGGGGAGCTGTTTTTT
TRBV4-2	TRBJ2-7	12	-	few	CASSRGADEQYF	TGTGCCAGCAGCCGGGGGGCGGACGAGCAGTACTTC
TRBV12-3/TRBV12-4	TRBJ2-5	12	-	many	CASSQGYETQYF	TGTGCCAGCAGTCAGGGTTACGAGACCCAGTACTTC
TRBV7-9	TRBJ1-1	14	TRBD1	-	CASSPRGQGTEAFF	TGTGCCAGCAGCCCCAGGGGGCAGGGCACTGAAGCTTTCTTT
TRBV11-2	TRBJ2-3	14	-	-	CASSFPDSGATQYF	TGTGCCAGCAGCTTCCCGGACAGCGGTGCTACGCAGTATTTT
TRBV2	TRBJ2-3	12	-	-	CASDRGTDTQYF	TGTGCCAGTGATCGGGGAACAGATACGCAGTATTTT
TRBV28	TRBJ1-2	16	-	few	CASSLLSPGQQHGYTF	TGTGCCAGCAGTTTATTGTCTCCGGGACAACAGCATGGCTACACCTTC
TRBV6-6	TRBJ1-2	15	TRBD1	few	CASSYSFDRASGYTF	TGTGCCAGCAGTTACTCCTTCGACAGGGCCTCTGGCTACACCTTC
TRBV7-2	TRBJ1-4	17	TRBD1	many	CASTSPRGGGTNEKLFF	TGTGCCAGCACCTCCCCCCGCGGAGGGGGCACTAATGAAAAACTGTTTTTT
TRBV28	TRBJ1-1	11	-	-	CASSYGFEAFF	TGTGCCAGCAGTTACGGCTTTGAAGCTTTCTTT
TRBV27	TRBJ1-5	14	TRBD1	many	CASITDREGQPQHF	TGTGCCAGCATCACAGACAGGGAAGGTCAGCCCCAGCATTTT
TRBV7-2	TRBJ1-5	16	-	few	CASAFDGPYSNQPQHF	TGTGCCTCTGCCTTTGACGGACCCTATAGCAATCAGCCCCAGCATTTT
TRBV7-9	TRBJ2-1	14	-	few	CASQQLSSYNEQFF	TGTGCCAGCCAACAGCTGTCGTCCTACAATGAGCAGTTCTTC
TRBV12-3/TRBV12-4	TRBJ1-6	14	-	-	CASSFNGIYSPLHF	TGTGCCAGCAGTTTTAACGGGATTTATTCACCCCTCCACTTT
TRBV7-8	TRBJ1-1	13	-	-	CASSLQGLAEAFF	TGTGCCAGCAGCTTACAGGGTCTCGCTGAAGCTTTCTTT
TRBV15	TRBJ1-5	16	TRBD1	few	CATSSLRDRVHQPQHF	TGTGCCACCAGCTCCCTGCGGGACAGGGTCCATCAGCCCCAGCATTTT
TRBV7-6	TRBJ2-1	16	-	-	CASSPSARLGTNEQFF	TGTGCCAGCAGCCCCAGCGCCCGTTTGGGGACCAATGAGCAGTTCTTC
TRBV20-1	TRBJ2-7	13	-	few	CSARDRRFYEQYF	TGCAGTGCTAGAGACAGGAGATTTTACGAGCAGTACTTC
TRBV29-1	TRBJ2-2	12	-	many	CSAIQGTGELFF	TGCAGCGCCATACAGGGAACCGGGGAGCTGTTTTTT
TRBV12-3/TRBV12-4	TRBJ2-1	13	-	many	CASSLGARNEQFF	TGTGCCAGCAGTTTAGGTGCTAGGAATGAGCAGTTCTTC
TRBV5-6	TRBJ2-7	13	-	-	CASSLALGNEQYF	TGTGCCAGCAGCTTGGCGTTGGGGAACGAGCAGTACTTC
TRBV27	TRBJ1-2	13	-	few	CASSLQGGYGYTF	TGTGCCAGCAGCCTACAGGGCGGCTATGGCTACACCTTC
TRBV29-1	TRBJ2-7	12	-	few	CSVIGGSYEQYF	TGCAGCGTCATCGGGGGCTCCTACGAGCAGTACTTC
TRBV6-6	TRBJ1-6	18	-	few	CASSYRSGRPSSNSPLHF	TGTGCCAGCAGTTACCGGTCAGGGAGGCCCTCTAGTAATTCACCCCTCCACTTT
TRBV6-1	TRBJ2-5	14	TRBD2	-	CASTQTSGARTQYF	TGTGCCAGCACCCAGACTAGCGGGGCTCGGACCCAGTACTTC
TRBV4-3	TRBJ1-1	19	-	-	CASSQGARGRLNLNTEAFF	TGCGCCAGCAGCCAAGGGGCCCGAGGACGGTTGAATTTGAACACTGAAGCTTTCTTT
TRBV5-1	TRBJ2-5	13	-	many	CASSLVSEETQYF	TGCGCCAGCAGCTTGGTTTCAGAAGAGACCCAGTACTTC
TRBV4-3	TRBJ2-3	16	TRBD2	few	CASSQDGGLARDTQYF	TGCGCCAGCAGCCAAGATGGGGGACTAGCCAGAGATACGCAGTATTTT
TRBV2	TRBJ1-5	12	-	-	CASSPRDQPQHF	TGTGCCAGCAGCCCCAGGGATCAGCCCCAGCATTTT
TRBV7-7	TRBJ1-5	13	-	few	CASSPDINQPQHF	TGTGCCAGCAGCCCCGACATCAATCAGCCCCAGCATTTT
TRBV21-1	TRBJ2-7	15	-	-	CASSKGAAGGVEQYF	TGTGCCAGCAGCAAAGGGGCTGCCGGTGGGGTCGAGCAGTACTTC
TRBV29-1	TRBJ1-2	14	TRBD1	-	CSVEVPGQGYGYTF	TGCAGCGTTGAAGTCCCGGGACAGGGCTATGGCTACACCTTC
TRBV6-6	TRBJ2-2	20	TRBD1	few	CASSRTGASKGTANTGELFF	TGTGCCAGCAGCCGAACCGGGGCCTCAAAGGGGACAGCGAACACCGGGGAGCTGTTTTTT
TRBV7-2	TRBJ2-7	14	-	few	CASSPDVFSYEQYF	TGTGCCAGCAGCCCGGATGTATTCTCCTACGAGCAGTACTTC
TRBV29-1	TRBJ2-5	14	-	-	CSVSSQGRGETQYF	TGCAGCGTCAGCTCCCAGGGTAGAGGGGAGACCCAGTACTTC
TRBV29-1	TRBJ1-1	11	-	-	CSVRLGTEAFF	TGCAGCGTCCGGCTTGGAACTGAAGCTTTCTTT
TRBV20-1	TRBJ2-7	11	-	-	CSARGGVEQYF	TGCAGTGCTAGGGGGGGTGTTGAGCAGTACTTC
TRBV11-2	TRBJ2-3	14	-	many	CASSLAVVTDTQYF	TGTGCCAGCAGCTTAGCCGTCGTCACAGATACGCAGTATTTT
TRBV3-1	TRBJ1-1	14	-	few	CASSQVMGNTEAFF	TGTGCCAGCAGCCAAGTAATGGGGAACACTGAAGCTTTCTTT
TRBV6-5	TRBJ2-3	15	TRBD2	-	CASSAGRAGTDTQYF	TGTGCCAGCAGTGCGGGACGAGCGGGGACAGATACGCAGTATTTT